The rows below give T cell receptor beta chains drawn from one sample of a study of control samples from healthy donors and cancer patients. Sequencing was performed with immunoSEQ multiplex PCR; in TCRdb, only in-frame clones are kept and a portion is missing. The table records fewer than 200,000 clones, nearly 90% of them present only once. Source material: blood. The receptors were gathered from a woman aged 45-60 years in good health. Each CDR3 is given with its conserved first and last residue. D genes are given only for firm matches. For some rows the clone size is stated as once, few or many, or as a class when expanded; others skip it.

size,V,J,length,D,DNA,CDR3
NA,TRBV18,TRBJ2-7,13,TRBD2,TGTGCCAGCTCACAAGGACTAGCAGAAACCTACAGCTTC,CASSQGLAETYSF
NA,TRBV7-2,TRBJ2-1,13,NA,TGTGCCAGCAGCCCCGATGCCGTTACGGAGCAGTTCTTC,CASSPDAVTEQFF
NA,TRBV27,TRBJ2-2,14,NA,TGTGCCAGCAGGAGTGGGTGGAACACCGGGGAGCTGTTTTTT,CASRSGWNTGELFF
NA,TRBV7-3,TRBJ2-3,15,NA,TGTGCCAGCAGCTTAACCCTGCAGCCCGCAGGGACGGAGTATTTT,CASSLTLQPAGTEYF
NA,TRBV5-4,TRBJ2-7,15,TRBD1,TGTGCCAGCACGGCGGGACAGGGCATTTCCTACGAGCAGTACTTC,CASTAGQGISYEQYF
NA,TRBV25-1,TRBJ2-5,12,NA,TGTGCCAGCAGGGAGGACGGACCCAACCGGTACTTC,CASREDGPNRYF
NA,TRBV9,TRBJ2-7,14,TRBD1,TGTGCCAGCAGCCCCCGAGGCAGGGGGTACGAGCAGTACTTC,CASSPRGRGYEQYF
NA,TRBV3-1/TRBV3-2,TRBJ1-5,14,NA,TGTGCCAGCAGCCAGGGGGGCCTACAGGGGCCCCAGCATTTT,CASSQGGLQGPQHF
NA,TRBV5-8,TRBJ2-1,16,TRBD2,TGTGCCAGCAGTAGGGGACTAGCGGGAGTGGTGGATGAGCAGTTCTTC,CASSRGLAGVVDEQFF
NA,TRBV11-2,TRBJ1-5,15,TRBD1,TGTGCCAGCAGCTCCGGACAGGTCGGCAATCAGCCCCAGCATTTT,CASSSGQVGNQPQHF
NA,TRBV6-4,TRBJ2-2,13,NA,TGTGCCAGCAGTGAAGTTAACACCGGGGAGCTGTTTTTT,CASSEVNTGELFF
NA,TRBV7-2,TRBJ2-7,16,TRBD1,TGTGCCAGCAGCTCGTCAGGGACAGCCTCTACCTACGAGCAGTACTTC,CASSSSGTASTYEQYF
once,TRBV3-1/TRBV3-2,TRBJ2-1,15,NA,TGTGCCAGCAGCCAAGTCCAGGGGTCCTACAATGAGCAGTTCTTC,CASSQVQGSYNEQFF
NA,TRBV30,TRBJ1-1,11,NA,TGTGCCTGGAGACAACTTGATCAAGCTTTCTTT,CAWRQLDQAFF
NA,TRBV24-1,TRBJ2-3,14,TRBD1,TGTGCCACCAGTGCAGGGGGTGATGTAGATACGCAGTATTTT,CATSAGGDVDTQYF
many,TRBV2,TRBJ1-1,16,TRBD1,TGTGCCAGCTCAGACAGGGACTCCCTTTGGGACACTGAAGCTTTCTTT,CASSDRDSLWDTEAFF
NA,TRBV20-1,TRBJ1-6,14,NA,TGCAGTGCTAGTGTTGCGGGGTTTGTAACACCCCTCCACTTT,CSASVAGFVTPLHF
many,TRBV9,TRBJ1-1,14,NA,TGTGCCAGCAGCCACGGAGGGGCCTACACTGAAGCTTTCTTT,CASSHGGAYTEAFF
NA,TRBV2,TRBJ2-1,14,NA,TGTGCCAGCGAACCGGGACAAGGAAACAATGAGCAGTTCTTC,CASEPGQGNNEQFF
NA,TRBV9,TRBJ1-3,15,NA,TGTGCCAGCAGCCCGCGAGGGGATTCTGGAAACACCATATATTTT,CASSPRGDSGNTIYF
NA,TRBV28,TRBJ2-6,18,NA,TGTGCCAGCAGTTCTCAAGACCTTTTCCGCTCTGGGGCCAACGTCCTGACTTTC,CASSSQDLFRSGANVLTF
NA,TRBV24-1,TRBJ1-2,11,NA,TGTGCCACCAGAGTCGGCTATGGCTACACCTTC,CATRVGYGYTF
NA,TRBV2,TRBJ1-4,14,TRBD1,TGTGCCAGCAGTTCCCGACAGGGACCTGAAAAACTGTTTTTT,CASSSRQGPEKLFF
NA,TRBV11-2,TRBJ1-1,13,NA,TGTGCCAGCAGCTTAGGGTCGAACACTGAAGCTTTCTTT,CASSLGSNTEAFF
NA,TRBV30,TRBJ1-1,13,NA,TGTGCCTGGAGTGTAGGCCCGAACACTGAAGCTTTCTTT,CAWSVGPNTEAFF
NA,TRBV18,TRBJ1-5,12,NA,TGTGCCAGCTCACCGGGGAATCAGCCCCAGCATTTT,CASSPGNQPQHF
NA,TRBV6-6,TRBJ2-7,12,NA,TGTGCCAGCAGTTTATTGAGGCACGAGCAGTACTTC,CASSLLRHEQYF
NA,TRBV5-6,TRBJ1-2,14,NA,TGTGCCAGCAGCTTGGGACAGCAGTCGCGAGGCTACACCTTC,CASSLGQQSRGYTF
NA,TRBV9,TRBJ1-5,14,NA,TGTGCCAGCAGCGACGGACACTCAAATCAGCCCCAGCATTTT,CASSDGHSNQPQHF
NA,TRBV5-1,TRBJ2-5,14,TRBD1,TGCGCCAGCAGCCCACAGGGGGCTGGGGAGACCCAGTACTTC,CASSPQGAGETQYF
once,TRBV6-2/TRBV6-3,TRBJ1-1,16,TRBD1,TGTGCCAGCAGTTACCGCGGGGGACAGGTGAACACTGAAGCTTTCTTT,CASSYRGGQVNTEAFF
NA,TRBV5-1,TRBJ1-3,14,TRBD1,TGCGCCAGCAGCAGACAGGGGAGCGGAAACACCATATATTTT,CASSRQGSGNTIYF
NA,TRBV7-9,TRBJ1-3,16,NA,TGTGCCAGCACCCTCGGGACGGCTTTCTCTGGAAACACCATATATTTT,CASTLGTAFSGNTIYF
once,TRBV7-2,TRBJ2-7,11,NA,TGTGCCAGCAGCTCGGAACACGAGCAGTACTTC,CASSSEHEQYF
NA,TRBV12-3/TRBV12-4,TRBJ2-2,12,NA,TGTGCCAGCAGCCCAGTGGCCGGGGAGCTGTTTTTT,CASSPVAGELFF
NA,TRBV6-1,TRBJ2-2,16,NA,TGTGCCAGCAGTGTCGTTGCGCCCACCAACACCGGGGAGCTGTTTTTT,CASSVVAPTNTGELFF
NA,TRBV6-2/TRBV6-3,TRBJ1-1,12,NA,TGTGCCAGCAGTTACCCCCGGGTTGAAGCTTTCTTT,CASSYPRVEAFF
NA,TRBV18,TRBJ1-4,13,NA,TGTGCCAGCTCACCGAGCTTTAATGAAAAACTGTTTTTT,CASSPSFNEKLFF
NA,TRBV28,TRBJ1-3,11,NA,TGTGCCAGCAGTTTGGGAAACACCATATATTTT,CASSLGNTIYF
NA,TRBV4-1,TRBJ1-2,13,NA,TGCGCCAGCAGCCAAGTGGGCGGGCTTGGCTACACCTTC,CASSQVGGLGYTF
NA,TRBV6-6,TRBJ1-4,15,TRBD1,TGTGCCAGCAGTTATTCAGGGGGGTCTAATGAAAAACTGTTTTTT,CASSYSGGSNEKLFF
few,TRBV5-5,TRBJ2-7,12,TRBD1,TGTGCCAGCAGCTGGACAGGGGAGGAGCAGTACTTC,CASSWTGEEQYF
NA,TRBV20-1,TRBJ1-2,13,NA,TGCAGTGCTAGTGATCACAGCAACTATGGCTACACCTTC,CSASDHSNYGYTF
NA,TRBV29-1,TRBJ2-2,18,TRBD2,TGCAGCGTTAGATCGGGGACTAGCGGTCTTTGGGACACCGGGGAGCTGTTTTTT,CSVRSGTSGLWDTGELFF
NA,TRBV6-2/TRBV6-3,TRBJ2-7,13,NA,TGTGCCAGCAGTGGAACTAATCGGGGCGAGCAGTACTTC,CASSGTNRGEQYF
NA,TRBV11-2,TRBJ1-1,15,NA,TGTGCCAGCAGCTTAGTGCGGGGGAGAGGGACTGAAGCTTTCTTT,CASSLVRGRGTEAFF
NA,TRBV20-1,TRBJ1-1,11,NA,TGCAGTGCTACTAGGACGGATCTGGCTTTCTTT,CSATRTDLAFF
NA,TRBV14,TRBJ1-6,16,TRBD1,TGTGCCAGCAGTCTTGGGACGGACAGGGGCCATTCACCCCTCCACTTT,CASSLGTDRGHSPLHF
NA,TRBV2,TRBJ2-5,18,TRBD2,TGTGCCAGCAGTGAAGCGCGGGGAGGGAGGGCCCCGGCGGAGACCCAGTACTTC,CASSEARGGRAPAETQYF
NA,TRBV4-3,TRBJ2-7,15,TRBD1,TGCGCCAGCAGCCAAGATCACCAGGGGGCCTACGAGCAGTACTTC,CASSQDHQGAYEQYF
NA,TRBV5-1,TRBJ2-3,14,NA,TGCGCCAGCAGCATTGAAACCAGCACAGATACGCAGTATTTT,CASSIETSTDTQYF
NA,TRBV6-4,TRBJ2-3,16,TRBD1,TGTGCCAGCAGTGTTAGAGGGGGCTTGTATACAGATACGCAGTATTTT,CASSVRGGLYTDTQYF
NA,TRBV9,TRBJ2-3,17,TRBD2,TGTGCCAGCAGCGTAGAGCCGGGACTAGCGGGGGGAGATACGCAGTATTTT,CASSVEPGLAGGDTQYF
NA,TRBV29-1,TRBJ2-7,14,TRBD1,TGCAGCGTTGAAAAGGGACAGGGTACGAACGAGCAGTACTTC,CSVEKGQGTNEQYF
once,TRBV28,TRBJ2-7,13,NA,TGTGCCAGCAGTCTGACCGACCGGTTGAAGCAGTACTTC,CASSLTDRLKQYF
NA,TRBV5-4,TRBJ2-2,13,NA,TGTGCCAGCAGCTTTGGGGGGACCGGGGAGCTGTTTTTT,CASSFGGTGELFF
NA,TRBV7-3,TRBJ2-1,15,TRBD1,TGTGCCAGCAGCACAACAGGGGGCGGAAGGAATGAGCAGTTCTTC,CASSTTGGGRNEQFF